This T cell receptor (beta chain) derives from a study of T cells in narcolepsy. Study overall: Enrolled donors included narcolepsy type 1 or type 2 patients and healthy controls. Findings of the study overall: Autoreactive clone sequences were missing from some blood memory CD4+ repertoires. Autoreactive HCRT-specific and TRIB2-specific clonotypes were marked in same-patient CSF-versus-blood CD4+ comparisons. Healthy controls reportedly lacked the autoreactive clonotypes serially found in patients' blood.

Germline V gene sequence: CDR1 SGHDT, CDR2 YYEEEE. With 3 bases clipped from V and 7 bases from J, the junction kept 6 bases outside the gene matches. This CDR3 has 15 amino acids. TCRdb's copy holds only in-frame clones and misses some; the assay was immunoSEQ multiplex PCR. The repertoire includes tens of thousands of clones, about 85% of them detected once, and 1.3% sits in the top ten. Notes on this clone: The antigen remains unidentified.

Sequencing was done on a sample of CD45RA- memory CD4+ T cells from PBMCs. The chain joins TRBV5-6 to TRBJ1-6; 8 bases are shared with TRBD1. The receptor comes from a human donor with narcolepsy. The chain's CDR3 is CASSSGGVPNSPLHF. Here the CDR3 DNA reads TGTGCCAGCAGCTCAGGGGGCGTCCCGAATTCACCCCTCCACTTT.